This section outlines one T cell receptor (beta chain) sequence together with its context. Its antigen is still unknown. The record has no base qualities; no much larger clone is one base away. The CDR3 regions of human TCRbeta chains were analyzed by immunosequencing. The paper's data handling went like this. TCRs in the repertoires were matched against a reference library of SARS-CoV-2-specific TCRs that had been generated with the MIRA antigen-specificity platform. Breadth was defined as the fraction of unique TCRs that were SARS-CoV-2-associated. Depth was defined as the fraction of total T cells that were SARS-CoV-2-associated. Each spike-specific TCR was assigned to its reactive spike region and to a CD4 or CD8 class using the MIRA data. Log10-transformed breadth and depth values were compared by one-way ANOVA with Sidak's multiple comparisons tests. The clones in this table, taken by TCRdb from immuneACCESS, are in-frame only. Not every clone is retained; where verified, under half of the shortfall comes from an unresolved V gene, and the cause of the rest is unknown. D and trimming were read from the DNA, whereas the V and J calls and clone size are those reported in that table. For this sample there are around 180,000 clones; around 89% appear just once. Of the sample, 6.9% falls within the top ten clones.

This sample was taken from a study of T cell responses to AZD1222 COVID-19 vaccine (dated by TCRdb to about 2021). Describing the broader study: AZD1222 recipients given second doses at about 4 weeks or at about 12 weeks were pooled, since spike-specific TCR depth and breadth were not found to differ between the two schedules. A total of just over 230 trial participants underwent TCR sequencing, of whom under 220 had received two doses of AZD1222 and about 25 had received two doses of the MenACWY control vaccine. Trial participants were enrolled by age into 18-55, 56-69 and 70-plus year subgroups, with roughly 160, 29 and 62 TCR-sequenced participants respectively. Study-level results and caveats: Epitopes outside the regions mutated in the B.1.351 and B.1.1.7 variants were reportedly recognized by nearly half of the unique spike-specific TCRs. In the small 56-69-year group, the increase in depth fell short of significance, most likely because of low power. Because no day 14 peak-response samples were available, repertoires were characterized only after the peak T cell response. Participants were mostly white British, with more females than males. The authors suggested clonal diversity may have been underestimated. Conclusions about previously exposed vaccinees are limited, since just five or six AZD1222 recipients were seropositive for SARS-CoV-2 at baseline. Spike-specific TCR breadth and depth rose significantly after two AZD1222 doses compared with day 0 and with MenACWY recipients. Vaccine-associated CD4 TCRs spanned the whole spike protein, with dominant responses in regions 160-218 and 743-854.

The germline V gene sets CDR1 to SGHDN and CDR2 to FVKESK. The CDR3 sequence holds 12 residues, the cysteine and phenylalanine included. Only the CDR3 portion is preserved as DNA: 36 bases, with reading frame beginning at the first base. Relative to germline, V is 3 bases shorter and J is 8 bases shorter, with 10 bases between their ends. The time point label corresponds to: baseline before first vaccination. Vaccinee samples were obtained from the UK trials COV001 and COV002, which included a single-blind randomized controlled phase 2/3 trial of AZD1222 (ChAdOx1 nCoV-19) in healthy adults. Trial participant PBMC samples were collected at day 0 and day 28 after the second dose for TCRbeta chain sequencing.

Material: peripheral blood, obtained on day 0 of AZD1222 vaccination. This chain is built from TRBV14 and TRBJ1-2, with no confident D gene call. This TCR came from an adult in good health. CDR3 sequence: CASSQMTGGYTF. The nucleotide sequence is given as TGTGCCAGCAGCCAGATGACGGGAGGCTACACCTTC.